This T cell receptor beta chain was documented in a study of beta chain features in type 1 diabetes. The wider study: The number of sorted cells examined across all samples was around 110 million.

Study-level points and caveats: The study found that naive, central memory and Treg TCRB repertoires appeared more similar in patients than in healthy donors. Overrepresentation of cells with high TCR expression could result from cDNA sequencing. Patients with Type 1 diabetes showed moderately but significantly shorter TCRB CDR3s in all four CD4+ subsets.

Note on this clone: The antigen is not known.

Cell sorting via CD45RO/CCR7/CD25/CD127/CD95/CD27 was performed to obtain CD4+ naive, central memory, regulatory and stem cell-like memory cells. V lost 7 bases and J lost 3; bases outside the gene matches: 11. Germline CDR1 is SGHVS and CDR2 is FQNEAQ. CDR3 size: 16 residues. Expressed TCRB transcripts got sequenced, as all isolated RNA was reverse transcribed. This table comes from immunoSEQ multiplex PCR, and its TCRdb copy is limited to in-frame clones, with some not included. The top ten clones hold nearly 0.015% of a sample with 300,000 or so clones, roughly 14% of them seen once. The TCR comes from a woman aged 18-29 years with type 1 diabetes. Sequenced input: naive CD4+ T cells from blood. This chain uses TRBV7-8 with TRBJ2-1; 8 nucleotides align to TRBD2. In DNA form, the CDR3 reads TGTGCCAGCACCCTTCCCGCTAGCGGGTACTACAATGAGCAGTTCTTC. This translates into CASTLPASGYYNEQFF.